The clone carrying this T cell receptor (beta chain) was detected a few times. Its antigen is not identified. PCR or immunohistochemistry showed mismatch repair deficiency in every enrolled patient. V was clipped by 2 bases and J by 6 bases, with 9 bases between them. The CDR3 covers 12 residues. CDR1 is GTSNPN and CDR2 is SVGIG in the germline V gene (reference sequence). These data are taken from a study of PD-1 blockade in mismatch repair-deficient tumors. Turning to the study itself: All were previously treated, progressing patients with over 9 mismatch repair-deficient cancer types.

Whole-study findings and limits: After pembrolizumab, tumor-resident clones rose rapidly, then generally contracted before radiologic responses.

Repertoires were generated with immunoSEQ multiplex PCR, while TCRdb's copy carries only in-frame clones and drops some. The sample contains tens of thousands of clones, about four fifths of which appear only once. The chain joins TRBV30 to TRBJ2-3, with D hard to call. The sequence was obtained from an adult with mismatch repair-deficient cancer. Specimen: peripheral blood, collected 2 weeks after starting pembrolizumab. CDR3 sequence reads: CAWSSGTDTQYF. CDR3 DNA: TGTGCCTGGAGTAGTGGAACCGATACGCAGTATTTT.